One and the same sample provided the 13 T cell receptor beta chains below, sequenced in a study of breast tumors, draining lymph nodes, adjacent tissues. MiXCR was run by TCRdb on the multiplex PCR reads, yielding one entry per CDR3 protein. The table shows more than 250,000 distinct CDR3 sequences, with roughly 31% occurring only once. Axillary draining lymph nodes of breast cancer patients supplied the node samples. Sequencing input: axillary lymph node tissue. The receptors stem from a female donor with breast cancer. Some clones in this sample may be carry-over from other donors' samples.

This clonotype was counted ten times or more. This chain connects TRBV20-1 to TRBJ2-5; 12 bases are a match to TRBD1. The CDR3 runs to 15 residues. V lost 6 bases and J lost 5; bases outside the gene matches: 10. Germline assignment: CDR1 DFQATT and CDR2 SNEGSKA (reference sequence). CDR3 in DNA: TGCAGTGCACCAACTCCGGGACAGGGGGCCGAGACCCAGTACTTC. Protein: CSAPTPGQGAETQYF.

This clonotype has a count of ten or more. The V call is TRBV11-2, the J call TRBJ2-7; the D gene is possibly TRBD2 (6 bases). The V end lost 1 base, the J end lost 9 bases, and 16 bases lay between the germline ends. Germline CDR1 SGHAT, CDR2 FQNNGV. The length of the CDR3 is 14 residues. The CDR3 loop reads CASSLAGEGVGQYF. CDR3 in DNA: TGTGCCAGCAGCTTAGCGGGAGAAGGCGTGGGGCAGTACTTC. Supplemented by reference TRBV11-2 and TRBJ2-7, the full variable domain reads EAGVAQSPRYKIIEKRQSVAFWCNPISGHATLYWYQQILGQGPKLLIQFQNNGVVDDSQLPKDRFSAERLKGVDSTLKIQPAKLEDSAVYLCASSLAGEGVGQYFGPGTRLTVT.

This clonotype has at least ten counts. CDR3 amino acids: CASSLGAAYSNQPQHF. CDR3 nucleotide sequence: TGTGCCAGCAGTTTAGGGGCCGCCTATAGCAATCAGCCCCAGCATTTT. The chain combines TRBV12-3 or TRBV12-4 with TRBJ1-5; D unclear. The CDR3 is 16 amino acids. With 1 base removed from V and 0 bases from J, the gap between germline ends came to 10 bases.

This clonotype came up many times. V and J are TRBV6-1 and TRBJ1-3; the D gene is possibly TRBD1 (6 bases). Trimming stripped 7 bases from V and 5 bases from J, with 12 bases between. The CDR3 has 13 amino acids. Germline values: CDR1 MNHNS, CDR2 SASEGT. Here the CDR3 DNA reads TGTGCCAGCACCGAAGGGGGAAGAAACACCATATATTTT. This encodes CASTEGGRNTIYF.

The chain joins TRBV30 to TRBJ1-2; 10 bases line up with TRBD1. The CDR3 has 14 residues. Germline CDR1 reads GTSNPN; CDR2 reads SVGIG (reference sequence). Trimming took 2 bases from V and 4 from J; bases not matched to a gene: 4. Written as DNA, the CDR3 is TGTGCCTGGAGTCTGGACAGGGGGAGCTATGGCTACACCTTC. Translated: CAWSLDRGSYGYTF.

This clonotype was observed at least ten times. V usage is TRBV7-8 and J usage is TRBJ2-1, with D possibly matching TRBD2 (5 bases). Trimming stripped 6 bases from V and 6 bases from J, with 12 bases between. The CDR3 has 13 residues. The germline gives CDR1 SGHVS, CDR2 FQNEAQ. For the CDR3, the DNA is TGTGCCAGCAGACGAGGGCGGGTCAATGAGCAGTTCTTC. Residues: CASRRGRVNEQFF.

A note on this clonotype: This could be a read error, since a much larger clone is one nucleotide away. The chain carries TRBV10-1 and TRBJ2-1; 7 positions match TRBD2. V lost 8 bases and J lost 0; bases outside the gene matches: 13. The CDR3 is made up of 17 amino acids. Germline V lookup: CDR1 WNHNN, CDR2 SYGVQD (reference sequence). The CDR3 is CASAPLAESFSYNEQFF. CDR3 nucleotide sequence: TGCGCCAGCGCCCCGCTAGCGGAATCTTTCTCCTACAATGAGCAGTTCTTC.

To note about this clonotype: One end of the junction does not line up with germline, which may come from a read error. The V and J genes are TRBV2 and TRBJ2-6; 8 bases line up with TRBD1. This CDR3 comprises 10 residues. Germline CDR1 reads SNHLY; CDR2 reads FYNNEI. The CDR3 bases are TGTGCCAGCAGTGAAGACAGGGGGTCTTTC. This translates into CASSEDRGSF.

About this clonotype: A much more abundant neighbour one base away suggests this may be a read error. As the CDR3 is not closed by the conserved phenylalanine or tryptophan, this likely results from a read error. The chain couples TRBV30 to TRBJ2-3; 7 bases are a match to TRBD1. Germline lookup yields CDR1 GTSNPN and CDR2 SVGIG (reference sequence). This CDR3 is built from 12 residues. With V trimmed by 5 bases and J by 1 base, 0 bases remained unmatched. The CDR3 bases are TGTGCCTGGGGACAGGGCACAGATACGCAGTATTCT. The encoded protein is CAWGQGTDTQYS.

This clonotype was recorded at least ten times. In DNA, the CDR3 is TGTGCCAGCGGCAGGCATGGCTACACCTTC. Its protein is CASGRHGYTF. The genes are TRBV6-2 or TRBV6-3 and TRBJ1-2; the D is unclear. The germline gives CDR1 MNHEY, CDR2 SVGEGT. CDR3 length: 10 residues. V was clipped by 8 bases and J by 6 bases, with 7 bases between them.

This clonotype was detected a few times. A single base separates this from a much larger clone, so it may be a read error. The chain couples TRBV5-1 to TRBJ2-7, with 14 bases identical to TRBD2. The CDR3 loop spans 15 amino acids. Germline V lookup: CDR1 SGHRS, CDR2 YFSETQ. The CDR3 DNA follows: TGCGCCAGCAGCCCTGGGACTAGCGGGAGTTACGAGCAGTGCTTC. Its translation is CASSPGTSGSYEQCF.

With respect to this clonotype: The CDR3 does not end in the conserved phenylalanine or tryptophan, so this is likely a read error. This chain uses TRBV20-1 with TRBJ2-1, with TRBD1 matching 11 bases. This CDR3 is 13 amino acids long. After removal of 6 bases from V and 9 bases from J, the junction contained 7 bases not matched to a gene. The germline V gene has CDR1 DFQATT and CDR2 SNEGSKA (reference sequence). CDR3 loop: CSAYGTGGIEQFL. CDR3 in DNA: TGCAGTGCCTATGGGACAGGGGGGATTGAGCAGTTCCTC.

This clonotype has a count of ten or more. The chain carries TRBV13 and TRBJ1-5; 7 bases are shared with TRBD1. V lost 5 bases, J lost 7 bases, and 14 bases stayed unmatched. The CDR3 is 16 amino acids. Germline V gene sequence: CDR1 PRHDT, CDR2 FYEKMQ (reference sequence). The CDR3 spells CASSRYRGGGGQPQHF. The CDR3 bases are TGTGCCAGCAGCCGATACAGGGGTGGGGGAGGGCAGCCCCAGCATTTT.